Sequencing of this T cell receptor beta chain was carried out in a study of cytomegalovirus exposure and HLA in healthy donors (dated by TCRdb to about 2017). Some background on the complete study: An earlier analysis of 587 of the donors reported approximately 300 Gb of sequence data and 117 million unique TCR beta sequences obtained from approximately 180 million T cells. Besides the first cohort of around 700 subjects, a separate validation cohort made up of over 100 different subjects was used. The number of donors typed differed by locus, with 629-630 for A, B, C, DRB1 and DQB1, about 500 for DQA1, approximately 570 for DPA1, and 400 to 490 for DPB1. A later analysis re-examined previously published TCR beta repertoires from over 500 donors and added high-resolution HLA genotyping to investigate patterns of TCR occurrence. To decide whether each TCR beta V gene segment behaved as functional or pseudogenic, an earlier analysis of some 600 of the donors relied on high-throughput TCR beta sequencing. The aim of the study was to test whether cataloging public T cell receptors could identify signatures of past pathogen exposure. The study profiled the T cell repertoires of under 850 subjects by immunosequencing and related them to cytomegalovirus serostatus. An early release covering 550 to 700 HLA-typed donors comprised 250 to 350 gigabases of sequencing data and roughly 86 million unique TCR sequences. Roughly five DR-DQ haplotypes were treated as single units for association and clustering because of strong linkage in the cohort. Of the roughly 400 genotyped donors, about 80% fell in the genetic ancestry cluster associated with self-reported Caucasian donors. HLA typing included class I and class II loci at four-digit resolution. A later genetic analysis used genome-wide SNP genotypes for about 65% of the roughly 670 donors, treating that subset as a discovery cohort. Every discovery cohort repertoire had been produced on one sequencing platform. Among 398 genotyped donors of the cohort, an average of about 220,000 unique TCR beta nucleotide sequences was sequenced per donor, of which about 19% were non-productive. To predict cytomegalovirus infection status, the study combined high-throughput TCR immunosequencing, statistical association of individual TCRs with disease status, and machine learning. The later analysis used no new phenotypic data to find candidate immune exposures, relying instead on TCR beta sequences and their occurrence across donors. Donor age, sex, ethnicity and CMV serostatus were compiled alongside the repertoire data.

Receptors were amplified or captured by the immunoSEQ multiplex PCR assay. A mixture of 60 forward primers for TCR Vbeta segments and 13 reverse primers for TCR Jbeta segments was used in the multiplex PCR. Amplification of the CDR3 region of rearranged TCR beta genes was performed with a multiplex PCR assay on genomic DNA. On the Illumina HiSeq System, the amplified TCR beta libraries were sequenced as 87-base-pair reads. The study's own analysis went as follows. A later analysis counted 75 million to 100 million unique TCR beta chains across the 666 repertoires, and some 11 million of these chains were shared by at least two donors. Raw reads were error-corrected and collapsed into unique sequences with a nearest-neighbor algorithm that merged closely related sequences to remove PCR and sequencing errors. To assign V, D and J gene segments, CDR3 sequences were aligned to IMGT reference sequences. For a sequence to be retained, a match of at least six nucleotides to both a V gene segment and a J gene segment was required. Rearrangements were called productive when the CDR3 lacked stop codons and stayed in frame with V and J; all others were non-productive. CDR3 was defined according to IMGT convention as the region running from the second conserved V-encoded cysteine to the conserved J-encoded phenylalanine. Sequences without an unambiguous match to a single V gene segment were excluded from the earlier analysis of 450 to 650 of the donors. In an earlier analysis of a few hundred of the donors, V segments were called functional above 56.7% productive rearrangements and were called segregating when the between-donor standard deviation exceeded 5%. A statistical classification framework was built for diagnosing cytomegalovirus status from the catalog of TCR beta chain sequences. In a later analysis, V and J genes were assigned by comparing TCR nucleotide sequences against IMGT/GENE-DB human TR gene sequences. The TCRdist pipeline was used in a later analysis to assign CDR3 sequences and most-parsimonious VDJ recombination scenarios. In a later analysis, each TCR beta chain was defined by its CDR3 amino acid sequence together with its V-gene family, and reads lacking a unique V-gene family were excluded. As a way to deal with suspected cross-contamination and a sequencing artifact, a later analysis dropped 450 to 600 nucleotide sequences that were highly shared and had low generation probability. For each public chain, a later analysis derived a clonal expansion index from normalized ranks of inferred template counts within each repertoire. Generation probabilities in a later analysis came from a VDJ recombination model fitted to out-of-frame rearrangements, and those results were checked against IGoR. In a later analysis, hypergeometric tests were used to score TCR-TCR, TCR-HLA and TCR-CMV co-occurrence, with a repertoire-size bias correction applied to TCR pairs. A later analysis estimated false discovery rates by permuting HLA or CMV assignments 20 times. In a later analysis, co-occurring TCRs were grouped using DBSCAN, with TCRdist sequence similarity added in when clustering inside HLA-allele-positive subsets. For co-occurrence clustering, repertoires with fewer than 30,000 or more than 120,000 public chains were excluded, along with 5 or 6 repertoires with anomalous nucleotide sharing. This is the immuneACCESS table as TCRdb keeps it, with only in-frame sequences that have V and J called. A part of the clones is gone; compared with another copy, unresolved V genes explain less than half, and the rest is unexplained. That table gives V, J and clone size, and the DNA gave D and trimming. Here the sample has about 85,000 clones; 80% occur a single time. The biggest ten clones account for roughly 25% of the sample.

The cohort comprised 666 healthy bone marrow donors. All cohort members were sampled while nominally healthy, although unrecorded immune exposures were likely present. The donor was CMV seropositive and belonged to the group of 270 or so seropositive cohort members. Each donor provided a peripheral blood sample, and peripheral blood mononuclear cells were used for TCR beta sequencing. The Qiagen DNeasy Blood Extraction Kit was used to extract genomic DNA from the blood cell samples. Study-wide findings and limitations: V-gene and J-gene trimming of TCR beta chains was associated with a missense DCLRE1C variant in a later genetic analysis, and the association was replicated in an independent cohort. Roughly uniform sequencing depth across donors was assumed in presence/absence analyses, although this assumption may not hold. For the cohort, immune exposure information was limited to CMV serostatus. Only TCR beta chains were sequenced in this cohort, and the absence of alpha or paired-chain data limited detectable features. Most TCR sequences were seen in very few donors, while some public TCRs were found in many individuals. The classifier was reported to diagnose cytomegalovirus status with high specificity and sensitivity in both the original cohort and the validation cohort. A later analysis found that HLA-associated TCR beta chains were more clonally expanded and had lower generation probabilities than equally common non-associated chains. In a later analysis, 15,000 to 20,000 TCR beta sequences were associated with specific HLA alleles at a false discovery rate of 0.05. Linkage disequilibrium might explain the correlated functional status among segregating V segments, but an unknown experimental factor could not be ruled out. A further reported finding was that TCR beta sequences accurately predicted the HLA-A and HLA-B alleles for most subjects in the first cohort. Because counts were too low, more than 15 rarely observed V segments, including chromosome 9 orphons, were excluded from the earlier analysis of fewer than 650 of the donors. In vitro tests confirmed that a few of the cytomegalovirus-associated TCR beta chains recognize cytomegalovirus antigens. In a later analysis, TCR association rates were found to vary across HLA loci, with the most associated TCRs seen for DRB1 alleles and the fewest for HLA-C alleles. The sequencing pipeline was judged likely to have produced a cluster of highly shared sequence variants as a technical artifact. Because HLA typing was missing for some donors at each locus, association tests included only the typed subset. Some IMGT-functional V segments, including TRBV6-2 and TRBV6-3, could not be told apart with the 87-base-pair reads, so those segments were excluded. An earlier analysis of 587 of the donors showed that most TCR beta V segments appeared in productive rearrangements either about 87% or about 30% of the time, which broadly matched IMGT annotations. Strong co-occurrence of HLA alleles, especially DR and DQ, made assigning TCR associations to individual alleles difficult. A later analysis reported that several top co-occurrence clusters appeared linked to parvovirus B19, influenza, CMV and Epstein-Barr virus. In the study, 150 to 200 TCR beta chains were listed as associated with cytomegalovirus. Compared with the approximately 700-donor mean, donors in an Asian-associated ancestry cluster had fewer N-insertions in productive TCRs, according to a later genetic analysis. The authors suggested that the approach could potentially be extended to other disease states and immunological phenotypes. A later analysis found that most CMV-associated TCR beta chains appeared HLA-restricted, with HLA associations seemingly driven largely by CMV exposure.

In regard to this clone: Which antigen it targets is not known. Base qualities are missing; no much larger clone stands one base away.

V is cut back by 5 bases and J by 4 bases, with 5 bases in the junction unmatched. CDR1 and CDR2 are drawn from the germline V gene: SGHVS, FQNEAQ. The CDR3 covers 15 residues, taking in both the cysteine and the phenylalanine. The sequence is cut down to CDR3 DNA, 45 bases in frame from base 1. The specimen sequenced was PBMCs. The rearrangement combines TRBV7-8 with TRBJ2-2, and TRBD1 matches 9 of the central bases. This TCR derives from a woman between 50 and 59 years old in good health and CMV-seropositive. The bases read TGTGCCAGCAGCCCACAGGGGGCGAGCACCGGGGAGCTGTTTTTT. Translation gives CASSPQGASTGELFF. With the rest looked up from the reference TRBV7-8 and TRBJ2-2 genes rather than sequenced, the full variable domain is GAGVSQSPRYKVAKRGQDVALRCDPISGHVSLFWYQQALGQGPEFLTYFQNEAQLDKSGLPSDRFFAERPEGSVSTLKIQRTQQEDSAVYLCASSPQGASTGELFFGEGSRLTVL.